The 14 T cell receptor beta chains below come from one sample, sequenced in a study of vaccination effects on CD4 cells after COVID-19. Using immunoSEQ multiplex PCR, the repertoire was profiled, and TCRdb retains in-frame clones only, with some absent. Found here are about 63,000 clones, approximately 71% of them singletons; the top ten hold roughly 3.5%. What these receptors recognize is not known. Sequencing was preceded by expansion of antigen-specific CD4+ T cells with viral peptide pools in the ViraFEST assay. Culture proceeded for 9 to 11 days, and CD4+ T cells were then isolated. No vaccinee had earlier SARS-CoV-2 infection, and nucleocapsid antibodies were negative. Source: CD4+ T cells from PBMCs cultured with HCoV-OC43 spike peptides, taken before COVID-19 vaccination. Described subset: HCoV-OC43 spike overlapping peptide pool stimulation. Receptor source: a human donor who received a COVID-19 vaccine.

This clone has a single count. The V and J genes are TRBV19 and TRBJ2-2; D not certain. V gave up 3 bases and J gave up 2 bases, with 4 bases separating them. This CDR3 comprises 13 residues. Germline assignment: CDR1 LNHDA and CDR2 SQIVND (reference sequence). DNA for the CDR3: TGTGCCAGTAGTATCGAAAACACCGGGGAGCTGTTTTTT. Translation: CASSIENTGELFF.

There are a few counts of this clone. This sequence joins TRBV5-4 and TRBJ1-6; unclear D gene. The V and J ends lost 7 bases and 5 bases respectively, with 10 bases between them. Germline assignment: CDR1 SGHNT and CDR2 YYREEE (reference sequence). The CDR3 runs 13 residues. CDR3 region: CASSKGNNSPLHF. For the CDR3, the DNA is TGTGCCAGCTCCAAAGGAAATAATTCACCCCTCCACTTT.

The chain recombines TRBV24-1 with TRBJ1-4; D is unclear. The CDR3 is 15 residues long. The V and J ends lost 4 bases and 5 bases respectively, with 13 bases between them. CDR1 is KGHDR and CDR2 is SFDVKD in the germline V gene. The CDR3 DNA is TGTGCCACCAGTGAGGGCGGGGTCACCAATGAAAAACTGTTTTTT. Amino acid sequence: CATSEGGVTNEKLFF.

CDR3 in amino acids: CASSSQGRGEKLFF. The CDR3 region has the DNA TGTGCCAGCAGTTCGCAGGGAAGAGGAGAAAAACTGTTTTTT. The chain carries TRBV27 and TRBJ1-4, with D possibly matching TRBD1 (5 bases). CDR1 is MNHEY and CDR2 is SMNVEV in the germline V gene (reference sequence). This CDR3 contains 14 residues. V dropped 4 bases and J dropped 8 bases, with 14 bases sitting between them. The full variable domain, in which reference TRBV27 and TRBJ1-4 provide the parts outside the CDR3, is EAQVTQNPRYLITVTGKKLTVTCSQNMNHEYMSWYRQDPGLGLRQIYYSMNVEVTDKGDVPEGYKVSRKEKRNFPLILESPSPNQTSLYFCASSSQGRGEKLFFGSGTQLSVL.

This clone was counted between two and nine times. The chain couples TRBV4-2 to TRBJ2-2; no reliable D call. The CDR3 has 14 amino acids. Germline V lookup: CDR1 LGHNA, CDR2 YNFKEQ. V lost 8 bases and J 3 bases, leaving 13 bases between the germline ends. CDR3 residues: CASRVTTDTGELFF. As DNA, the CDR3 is TGTGCCAGCCGAGTTACCACAGACACCGGGGAGCTGTTTTTT.

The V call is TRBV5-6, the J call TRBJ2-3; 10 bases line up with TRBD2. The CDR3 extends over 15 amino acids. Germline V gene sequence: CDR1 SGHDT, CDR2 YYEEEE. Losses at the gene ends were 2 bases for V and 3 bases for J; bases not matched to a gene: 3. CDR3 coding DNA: TGTGCCAGCAGCTTCGCTAGCGGGGGTACAGATACGCAGTATTTT. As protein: CASSFASGGTDTQYF.

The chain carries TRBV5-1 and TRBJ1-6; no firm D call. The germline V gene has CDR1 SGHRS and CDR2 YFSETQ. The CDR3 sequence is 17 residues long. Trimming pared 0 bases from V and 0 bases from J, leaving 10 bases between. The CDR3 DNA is TGCGCCAGCAGCTTGGTAGGATTTAGCTCCTATAATTCACCCCTCCACTTT. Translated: CASSLVGFSSYNSPLHF.

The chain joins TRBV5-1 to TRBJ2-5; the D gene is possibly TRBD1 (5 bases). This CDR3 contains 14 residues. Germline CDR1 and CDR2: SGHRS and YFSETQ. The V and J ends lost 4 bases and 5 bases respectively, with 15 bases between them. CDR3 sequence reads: CASSRGRVEETQYF. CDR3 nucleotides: TGCGCCAGCAGCAGGGGCCGGGTGGAGGAGACCCAGTACTTC.

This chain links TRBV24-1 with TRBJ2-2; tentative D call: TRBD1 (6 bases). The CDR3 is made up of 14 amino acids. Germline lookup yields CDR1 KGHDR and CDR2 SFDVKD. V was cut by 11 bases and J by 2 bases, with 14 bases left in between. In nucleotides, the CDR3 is TGTGCCATCGCCGGGACACCTAACACCGGGGAGCTGTTTTTT. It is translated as CAIAGTPNTGELFF.

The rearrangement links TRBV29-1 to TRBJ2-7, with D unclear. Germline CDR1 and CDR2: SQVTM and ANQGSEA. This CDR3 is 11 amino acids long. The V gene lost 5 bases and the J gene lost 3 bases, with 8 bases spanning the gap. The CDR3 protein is CSVRWGYEQYV. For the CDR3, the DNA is TGCAGCGTTCGATGGGGCTACGAGCAGTACGTC.

The CDR3 nucleotides read TGTGCCAGCTCCTGGGGCCCTGGAAACACCATATATTTT. Translated, it gives CASSWGPGNTIYF. The chain links TRBV18 to TRBJ1-3, with D possibly matching TRBD1 (5 bases). This CDR3 contains 13 residues. Trimming removed 6 bases from V and 2 bases from J, with 8 bases in between. CDR1 is KGHSH and CDR2 is LQKENI in the germline V gene.

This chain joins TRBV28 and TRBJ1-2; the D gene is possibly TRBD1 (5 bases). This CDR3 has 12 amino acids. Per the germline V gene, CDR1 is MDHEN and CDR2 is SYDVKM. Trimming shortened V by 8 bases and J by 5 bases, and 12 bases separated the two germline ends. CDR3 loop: CASGAQDYGYTF. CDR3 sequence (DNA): TGTGCCAGCGGGGCTCAGGATTATGGCTACACCTTC.

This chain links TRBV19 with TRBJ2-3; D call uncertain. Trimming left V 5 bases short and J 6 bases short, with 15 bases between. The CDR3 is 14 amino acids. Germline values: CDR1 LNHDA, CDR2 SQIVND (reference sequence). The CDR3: CASSPRGALDTQYF. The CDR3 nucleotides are TGTGCCAGTAGTCCCCGAGGAGCTTTGGATACGCAGTATTTT.

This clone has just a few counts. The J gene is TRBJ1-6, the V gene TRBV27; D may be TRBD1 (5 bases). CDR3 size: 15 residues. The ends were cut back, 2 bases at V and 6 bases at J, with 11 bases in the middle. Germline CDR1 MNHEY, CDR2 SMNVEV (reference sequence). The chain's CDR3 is CASSLMRDGNSPLHF. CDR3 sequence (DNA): TGTGCCAGCAGTTTAATGAGGGACGGTAATTCACCCCTCCACTTT.